This is a list of T cell receptor beta chains from one sample in a study of T-cell reconstitution after alpha-beta-depleted transplantation in children. TCRdb itself ran the PCR reads through MiXCR, one entry per CDR3 protein. The top ten hold roughly 3.9% of the sample, which has about 610,000 distinct CDR3 sequences, roughly 10% seen once. Material: PBMCs from the stem cell graft donor, obtained from the stem cell graft. The receptors shown here come from a human donor who donated a stem cell graft to a child with acute myeloid leukemia. Both conserved end residues are part of each CDR3. A D gene is named only where the DNA matches it firmly. Clone size is stated in some rows and not others, as once, few, many or a class when expanded.

J gene: TRBJ2-1; V gene: TRBV24-1; clone size: NA; D gene: TRBD2; CDR3 DNA: TGTGCCACCAGTGACCGGACTAGCGGGAGGTTCTACAATGAGCAGTTCTTC; CDR3 protein: CATSDRTSGRFYNEQFF
J gene: TRBJ2-3; V gene: TRBV6-7; clone size: few; D gene: NA; CDR3 DNA: TGTGCCAGCAGTTTCCAAGACAGCACAGATACGCAGTATTTT; CDR3 protein: CASSFQDSTDTQYF
J gene: TRBJ2-7; V gene: TRBV7-3; clone size: many; D gene: TRBD2; CDR3 DNA: TGTGCCAGCAGCTTACTTCTAGCGGGACTTAACGAGCAGTACTTC; CDR3 protein: CASSLLLAGLNEQYF
J gene: TRBJ1-1; V gene: TRBV6-5; clone size: NA; D gene: NA; CDR3 DNA: TGTGCCAGCTCGGAAACGGCGGGTCCCACTGAAGCTTTCTTT; CDR3 protein: CASSETAGPTEAFF
J gene: TRBJ2-3; V gene: TRBV10-3; clone size: many; D gene: NA; CDR3 DNA: TGTGCCATCAGACCTGGACAGTCCCAAGATACGCAGTATTTT; CDR3 protein: CAIRPGQSQDTQYF
J gene: TRBJ1-5; V gene: TRBV9; clone size: NA; D gene: NA; CDR3 DNA: TGTGCCAGCAGCGTAGATGGGTATAGCAATCAGCCCCAGCATTTT; CDR3 protein: CASSVDGYSNQPQHF
J gene: TRBJ2-1; V gene: TRBV20-1; clone size: many; D gene: NA; CDR3 DNA: TGCAGTGCTAGAGTCGGCAGGAGCTCCTACAATGAGCAGTTCTTC; CDR3 protein: CSARVGRSSYNEQFF
J gene: TRBJ2-7; V gene: TRBV27; clone size: few; D gene: TRBD2; CDR3 DNA: TGTGCCAGCAGTTCCACCGGACTAGCGGGAACCGCCTACGAGCAGTACTTC; CDR3 protein: CASSSTGLAGTAYEQYF
J gene: TRBJ2-1; V gene: TRBV20-1; clone size: few; D gene: TRBD1; CDR3 DNA: TGCAGTGCTAGAGATCCCCTAACCGGGACAGGGAGGATAAATGAGCAGTTCTTC; CDR3 protein: CSARDPLTGTGRINEQFF
J gene: TRBJ1-2; V gene: TRBV6-1; clone size: NA; D gene: NA; CDR3 DNA: TGTGCCAGCAGTGAAAGGATGAACTATGGCTACACCTTC; CDR3 protein: CASSERMNYGYTF
J gene: TRBJ1-2; V gene: TRBV10-3; clone size: NA; D gene: TRBD1; CDR3 DNA: TGTGCCATCAGTGAGTCGACAGGGGCAGATGGCTACACCTTC; CDR3 protein: CAISESTGADGYTF
J gene: TRBJ2-7; V gene: TRBV5-1; clone size: few; D gene: TRBD2; CDR3 DNA: TGCGCCAGCAGAATGGTCACTAGCGGACCCTACGAGCAGTACTTC; CDR3 protein: CASRMVTSGPYEQYF
J gene: TRBJ2-7; V gene: TRBV30; clone size: few; D gene: NA; CDR3 DNA: TGTGCCTGGGAAGCTACAGGACCCCTCGGGACCTACGAGCAGTACTTC; CDR3 protein: CAWEATGPLGTYEQYF
J gene: TRBJ2-4; V gene: TRBV29-1; clone size: many; D gene: NA; CDR3 DNA: TGCAGCGTACTCGGGGCGCTAAACATTCAGTACTTC; CDR3 protein: CSVLGALNIQYF
J gene: TRBJ2-7; V gene: TRBV29-1; clone size: many; D gene: NA; CDR3 DNA: TGCAGCGTTGTAGAACCAACAGCGGAGCAGTACTTC; CDR3 protein: CSVVEPTAEQYF
J gene: TRBJ2-2; V gene: TRBV7-3; clone size: many; D gene: NA; CDR3 DNA: TGTGCCAGCAGCTACCGGACAGCGATAAACACCGGGGAGCTGTTTTTT; CDR3 protein: CASSYRTAINTGELFF
J gene: TRBJ2-7; V gene: TRBV18; clone size: few; D gene: NA; CDR3 DNA: TGTGCCAGCACGGTCGCGGGCGAGCAGTACTTC; CDR3 protein: CASTVAGEQYF
J gene: TRBJ2-1; V gene: TRBV7-8; clone size: NA; D gene: TRBD2; CDR3 DNA: TGTGCCAGCAGCTTGAAACTAGCGGGAGGGCCTTTGGATGAGCAGTTCTTC; CDR3 protein: CASSLKLAGGPLDEQFF
J gene: TRBJ2-7; V gene: TRBV5-6; clone size: few; D gene: TRBD2; CDR3 DNA: TGTGCCAGCAGCTCAGGGACTAGAGGGTACGAGCAGTACTTC; CDR3 protein: CASSSGTRGYEQYF
J gene: TRBJ1-4; V gene: TRBV15; clone size: NA; D gene: TRBD1; CDR3 DNA: TGTGCCACCAGCAGGGACAGGAGCCTTAATGAAAAACTGTTTTTT; CDR3 protein: CATSRDRSLNEKLFF